Listed here is a single T cell receptor (beta chain). The target antigen is unknown. Repertoires were generated with immunoSEQ multiplex PCR, while TCRdb's copy carries only in-frame clones and drops some. This repertoire shows tens of thousands of clones, over 80% found once; its top ten account for over 9%. This sample is drawn from a study of T cells in localized non-small cell lung cancer. Notes on the study in general: In adjacent lung, a median roughly 58 of the top 100 tumor clones were found. Uninvolved adjacent lung had higher T cell clonality than tumor and all other tissues. Owing to sequencing of a solitary tumor region, heterogeneity cannot be discounted.

This CDR3 region has 15 residues. V trimming: 5 bases; J trimming: 8 bases; junction bases outside the gene matches: 3. CDR1 and CDR2 from the germline V gene are LNHDA and SQIVND (reference sequence). The sequence was obtained from a man aged 40 to 70 with stage II squamous cell lung carcinoma. The chain uses TRBV19 and TRBJ2-1; 16 bases agree with TRBD2. The input for sequencing was PBMCs, taken before any cancer treatment. The CDR3 DNA reads TGTGCCAGTAGTGGGGGACTAGCGGGAGGGTATGAGCAGTTCTTC. Translated, it gives CASSGGLAGGYEQFF.